This TCR beta chain is drawn from a study of CD4 T cells in relation to SARS-CoV-2 and coronaviruses. Trimming stripped 1 base from V and 8 bases from J, with 12 bases between. Germline assignment: CDR1 MNHNS and CDR2 SASEGT. The CDR3 sequence is 14 residues long. Clones were read by immunoSEQ multiplex PCR, and TCRdb kept only the in-frame ones, dropping some. The sample yields around 22,000 clones, over 70% seen once. Study-wide results and limits: In roughly two thirds of donors, memory CD4+ clonotypes crossrecognized SARS-CoV-2 and at least one common cold coronavirus spike.

A note on this clone: Its antigen is not known.

Before the COVID-19 pandemic, during about 2010-2018, CD4+ T cells were taken from unexposed donors. After approximately 10 days of culture, CD4+ T cells were isolated. As cell numbers allowed, unexposed-donor CD4+ T cells faced SARS-CoV-2 S/N and four cold-coronavirus spikes. V usage is TRBV6-1 and J usage is TRBJ1-5; D remains ambiguous. The specimen sequenced was CD4+ T cells from PBMCs, cultured in vitro. The TCR originated in a human donor in good health. CDR3 in amino acids: CASSEVSLGKPQHF. The CDR3 nucleotides read TGTGCCAGCAGTGAAGTTTCCCTGGGGAAGCCCCAGCATTTT.